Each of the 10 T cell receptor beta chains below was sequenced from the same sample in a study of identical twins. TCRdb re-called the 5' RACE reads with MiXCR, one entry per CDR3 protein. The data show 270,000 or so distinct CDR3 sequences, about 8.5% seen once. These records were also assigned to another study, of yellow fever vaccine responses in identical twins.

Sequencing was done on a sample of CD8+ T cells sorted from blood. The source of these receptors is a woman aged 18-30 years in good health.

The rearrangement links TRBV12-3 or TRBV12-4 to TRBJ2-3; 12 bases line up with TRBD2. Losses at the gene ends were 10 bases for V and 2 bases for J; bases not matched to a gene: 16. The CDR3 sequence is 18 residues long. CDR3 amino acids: CAIGSPYPSGGDTDTQYF. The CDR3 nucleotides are TGTGCCATCGGCAGCCCTTACCCTAGCGGGGGGGACACAGATACGCAGTATTTT.

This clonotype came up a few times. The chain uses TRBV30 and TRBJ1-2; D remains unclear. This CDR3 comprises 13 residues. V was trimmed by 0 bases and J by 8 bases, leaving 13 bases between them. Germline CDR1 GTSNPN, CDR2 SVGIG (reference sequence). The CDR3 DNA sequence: TGTGCCTGGAGTGTACCCGACCACCGGGGCTACACCTTC. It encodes CAWSVPDHRGYTF.

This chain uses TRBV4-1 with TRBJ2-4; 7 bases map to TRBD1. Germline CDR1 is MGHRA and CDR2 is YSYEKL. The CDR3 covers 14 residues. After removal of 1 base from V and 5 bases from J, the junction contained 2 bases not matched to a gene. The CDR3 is CASSQVGTENIQYF. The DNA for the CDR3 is TGCGCCAGCAGCCAAGTAGGGACAGAAAACATTCAGTACTTC.

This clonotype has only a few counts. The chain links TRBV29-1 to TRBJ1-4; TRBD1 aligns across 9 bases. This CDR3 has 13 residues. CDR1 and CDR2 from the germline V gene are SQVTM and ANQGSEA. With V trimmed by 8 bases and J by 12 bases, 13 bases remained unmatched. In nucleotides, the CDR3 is TGCAGCTTTTATCCCGGGACAGGGATTGAACTGTTTTTT. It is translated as CSFYPGTGIELFF.

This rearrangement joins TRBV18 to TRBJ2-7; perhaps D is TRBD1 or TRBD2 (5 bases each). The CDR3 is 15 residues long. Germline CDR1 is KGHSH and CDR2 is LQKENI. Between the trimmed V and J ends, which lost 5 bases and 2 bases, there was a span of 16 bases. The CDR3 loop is CASSLPRGLTYEQYF. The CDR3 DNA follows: TGTGCCAGCTCATTACCCCGGGGCTTAACCTACGAGCAGTACTTC.

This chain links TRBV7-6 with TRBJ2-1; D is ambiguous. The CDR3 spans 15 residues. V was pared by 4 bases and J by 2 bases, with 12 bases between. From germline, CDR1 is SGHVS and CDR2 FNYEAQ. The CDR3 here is CASSSRAPPYNEQFF. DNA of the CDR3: TGTGCCAGCAGCTCCCGGGCCCCTCCCTACAATGAGCAGTTCTTC.

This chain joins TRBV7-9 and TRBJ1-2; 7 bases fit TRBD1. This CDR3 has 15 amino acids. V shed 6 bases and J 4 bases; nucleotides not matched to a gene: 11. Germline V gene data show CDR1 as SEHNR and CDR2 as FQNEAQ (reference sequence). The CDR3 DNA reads TGTGCCAGCAGTTTTACTCATTCAGGGGGCTATGGCTACACCTTC. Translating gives CASSFTHSGGYGYTF.

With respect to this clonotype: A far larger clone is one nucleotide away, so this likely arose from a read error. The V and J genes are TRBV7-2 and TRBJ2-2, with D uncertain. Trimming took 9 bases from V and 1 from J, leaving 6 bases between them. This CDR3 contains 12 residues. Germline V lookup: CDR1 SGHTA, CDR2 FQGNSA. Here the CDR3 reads CARSRNTGELFF. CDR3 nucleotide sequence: TGTGCCAGAAGCCGGAACACCGGGGAGCTGTTTTTT.

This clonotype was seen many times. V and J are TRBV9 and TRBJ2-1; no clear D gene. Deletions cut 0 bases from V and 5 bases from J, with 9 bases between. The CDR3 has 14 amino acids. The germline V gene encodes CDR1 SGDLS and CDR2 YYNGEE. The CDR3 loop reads CASSVVNSNNEQFF. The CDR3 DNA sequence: TGTGCCAGCAGCGTAGTAAATAGCAACAATGAGCAGTTCTTC.

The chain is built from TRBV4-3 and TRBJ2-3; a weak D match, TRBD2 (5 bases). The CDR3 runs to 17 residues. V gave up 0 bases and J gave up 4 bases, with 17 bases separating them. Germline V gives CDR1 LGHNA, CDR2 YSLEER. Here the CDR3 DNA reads TGCGCCAGCAGCCAAGATTTGGTGGGAGTTGGGCCAGATACGCAGTATTTT. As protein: CASSQDLVGVGPDTQYF.